This entry lists 10 T cell receptor beta chains sequenced from one sample in a study of blood T cell repertoires in COVID-19. Clones were sequenced by immunoSEQ multiplex PCR, and TCRdb holds only the in-frame ones, with some missing. The data contain almost 200,000 clones, approximately 80% of them singletons. Sequencing was done on a sample of peripheral blood. Receptors were obtained from a man between 60 and 75 years old with COVID-19, enrolled during active disease.

The J gene is TRBJ1-6, the V gene TRBV30; no definite D call. V lost 4 bases and J lost 7, with 14 bases in between. CDR3 size: 14 residues. Germline assignment: CDR1 GTSNPN and CDR2 SVGIG (reference sequence). The CDR3 DNA reads as TGTGCCTGGACTCGGTATAGCGGGAATTCACCCCTCCACTTT. Amino acid sequence: CAWTRYSGNSPLHF.

V usage is TRBV5-1 and J usage is TRBJ2-1; the match to TRBD1 covers 10 bases. Per the germline V gene, CDR1 is SGHRS and CDR2 is YFSETQ. This CDR3 comprises 16 residues. The V segment lost 2 bases and the J segment 6 bases; nucleotides outside the gene matches: 8. This CDR3 reads CASSFGTWDRGNEQFF. In DNA, the CDR3 is TGCGCCAGCAGCTTCGGGACCTGGGACAGGGGCAATGAGCAGTTCTTC.

The chain links TRBV27 to TRBJ1-6; possible D gene TRBD1, 5 bases. Germline V gene sequence: CDR1 MNHEY, CDR2 SMNVEV (reference sequence). Between the trimmed V and J ends, which lost 7 bases and 6 bases, there was a span of 19 bases. The CDR3 runs to 16 residues. The CDR3 loop is CASTQTWTSGNSPLHF. DNA of the CDR3: TGTGCCAGCACCCAAACCTGGACATCGGGTAATTCACCCCTCCACTTT.

This clone was recorded only once. The J gene is TRBJ1-3, the V gene TRBV5-8; 7 nucleotides line up with TRBD1. After removal of 4 bases from V and 0 bases from J, the junction contained 7 bases not matched to a gene. Germline CDR1 SGHTS, CDR2 YDEGEE. The CDR3 is 16 residues long. The CDR3 is CASSLGTAHSGNTIYF. The CDR3 DNA sequence: TGTGCCAGCAGCCTCGGGACAGCCCACTCTGGAAACACCATATATTTT. The full variable domain, its missing parts supplied by reference TRBV5-8 and TRBJ1-3, is EAGVTQSPTHLIKTRGQQATLRCSPISGHTSVYWYQQALGLGLQFLLWYDEGEERNRGNFPPRFSGRQFPNYSSELNVNALELEDSALYLCASSLGTAHSGNTIYFGEGSWLTVV.

V is TRBV28 and J is TRBJ1-5, with TRBD1 matching 7 bases. CDR1 MDHEN and CDR2 SYDVKM come from the germline V gene. CDR3 length equals 15 residues. V was clipped by 6 bases and J by 6 bases; unmatched bases: 11. The CDR3 here is CASRDGTEEVQPQHF. As DNA, the CDR3 is TGTGCCAGCAGAGACGGGACAGAAGAAGTTCAGCCCCAGCATTTT.

The chain uses TRBV10-3 and TRBJ2-7; 7 nucleotides line up with TRBD1. The CDR3 has 13 amino acids. Looked up from germline, CDR1 is ENHRY and CDR2 is SYGVKD. V was clipped by 7 bases and J by 1 base; unmatched bases: 4. The CDR3: CAITPGGSYEQYF. The DNA for the CDR3 is TGTGCCATCACCCCAGGGGGTTCCTACGAGCAGTACTTC.

The CDR3 protein is CASNPTGEGSPLHF. As DNA, the CDR3 is TGTGCCAGCAACCCGACAGGCGAGGGTTCACCCCTCCACTTT. The rearrangement joins TRBV9 to TRBJ1-6; tentatively, D is TRBD1 (6 bases). V dropped 6 bases and J dropped 9 bases, with 16 bases sitting between them. In germline, CDR1 is SGDLS, CDR2 YYNGEE. CDR3 length: 14 amino acids.

V is TRBV27 and J is TRBJ1-6; 9 nucleotides agree with TRBD1. The CDR3 extends over 15 amino acids. Germline CDR1 reads MNHEY; CDR2 reads SMNVEV (reference sequence). The V segment lost 2 bases and the J segment 9 bases; nucleotides outside the gene matches: 5. The CDR3 sequence is CASSLRTGGRSPLHF. The CDR3 DNA reads as TGTGCCAGCAGTTTACGAACAGGGGGCCGTTCACCCCTCCACTTT.

V is TRBV15 and J is TRBJ1-2; TRBD1 aligns across 7 bases. J lost 4 bases, V lost 3 bases, and 2 bases had no gene match. CDR1 LNHNV and CDR2 YYDKDF come from the germline V gene (reference sequence). The CDR3 extends over 13 amino acids. The DNA of the CDR3 is TGTGCCACCAGCAGGGACAGGCTCTATGGCTACACCTTC. It encodes CATSRDRLYGYTF.

V and J are TRBV19 and TRBJ2-1; TRBD1 matches at 10 bases. J lost 3 bases, V lost 6 bases, and 5 bases had no gene match. Germline values: CDR1 LNHDA, CDR2 SQIVND (reference sequence). This CDR3 is built from 15 residues. For the CDR3, the DNA is TGTGCCAGTAGAGCCCGGGACAGGGGCTACAATGAGCAGTTCTTC. This translates into CASRARDRGYNEQFF. Together with reference TRBV19 and TRBJ2-1, the CDR3 gives the full variable domain: DGGITQSPKYLFRKEGQNVTLSCEQNLNHDAMYWYRQDPGQGLRLIYYSQIVNDFQKGDIAEGYSVSREKKESFPLTVTSAQKNPTAFYLCASRARDRGYNEQFFGPGTRLTVL.